The 29 T cell receptor beta chains below come from one sample, sequenced in a study of early T cells in non-severe SARS-CoV-2 infection. TCRdb re-derived calls from the 5' RACE reads in MiXCR, one entry per CDR3 protein. Among some 33,000 distinct CDR3 sequences, roughly 5.7% were seen once, and the ten largest hold about a fifth. Sequencing used whole blood. The receptor set was obtained from an adult who was a healthcare worker with PCR-confirmed SARS-CoV-2 infection or an uninfected control (not recorded which).

This clonotype was found a few times. The rearrangement joins TRBV7-9 to TRBJ2-1, with TRBD2 matching 12 bases. Germline lookup yields CDR1 SEHNR and CDR2 FQNEAQ (reference sequence). The V gene end was trimmed by 5 bases and the J gene end by 8 bases; junction bases not matched to a gene: 10. The CDR3 is made up of 16 amino acids. The CDR3 sequence is CASSLYAGLAGDEQFF. DNA of the CDR3: TGTGCCAGCAGCCTTTATGCGGGACTAGCGGGCGATGAGCAGTTCTTC. The full variable domain, in which reference TRBV7-9 and TRBJ2-1 provide the parts outside the CDR3, is DTGVSQNPRHKITKRGQNVTFRCDPISEHNRLYWYRQTLGQGPEFLTYFQNEAQLEKSRLLSDRFSAERPKGSFSTLEIQRTEQGDSAMYLCASSLYAGLAGDEQFFGPGTRLTVL.

This clonotype was recorded a few times. The J gene is TRBJ2-7, the V gene TRBV20-1; possibly TRBD2 for D (5 bases). This CDR3 is built from 15 residues. The V and J ends lost 5 bases and 2 bases respectively, with 19 bases between them. Germline V gives CDR1 DFQATT, CDR2 SNEGSKA (reference sequence). CDR3 amino acids: CSASLEGGDPYEQYF. The DNA of the CDR3 is TGCAGTGCTTCCCTCGAGGGCGGTGACCCCTACGAGCAGTACTTC.

This clonotype was observed many times. This sequence joins TRBV29-1 and TRBJ2-2; perhaps TRBD2 as D (6 bases). The CDR3 runs to 14 residues. Germline V CDR1 and CDR2: SQVTM, ANQGSEA. V was pared by 5 bases and J by 3 bases, with 13 bases between. The CDR3 spells CSVRRGADTGELFF. CDR3 DNA sequence: TGCAGCGTTAGGCGCGGGGCAGACACCGGGGAGCTGTTTTTT.

This clonotype was observed at least ten times. This chain uses TRBV2 with TRBJ2-1; 7 nucleotides align to TRBD1. V lost 6 bases, J lost 4 bases, and 9 bases stayed unmatched. CDR1 is SNHLY and CDR2 is FYNNEI in the germline V gene. The CDR3 has 15 residues. The CDR3: CASRPGTAGYNEQFF. The CDR3 DNA is TGTGCCAGCAGGCCTGGGACAGCTGGGTACAATGAGCAGTTCTTC.

This clonotype was seen ten or more times. The chain employs TRBV5-4 and TRBJ2-3; D unclear. Germline loops: CDR1 SGHNT, CDR2 YYREEE (reference sequence). The CDR3 loop spans 15 amino acids. The germline V and J ends were trimmed by 5 bases and 0 bases, with 13 bases remaining between them. CDR3 amino acids: CASRAPGRSTDTQYF. CDR3 DNA sequence: TGTGCCAGCAGGGCTCCGGGTAGGAGCACAGATACGCAGTATTTT. Combining the CDR3 with reference TRBV5-4 and TRBJ2-3 gives the whole variable domain ETGVTQSPTHLIKTRGQQVTLRCSSQSGHNTVSWYQQALGQGPQFIFQYYREEENGRGNFPPRFSGLQFPNYSSELNVNALELDDSALYLCASRAPGRSTDTQYFGPGTRLTVL.

In its sample, this clonotype was seen a few times. The chain combines TRBV13 with TRBJ1-4; D may be TRBD1 (6 bases). There are 14 residues in the CDR3. CDR1 and CDR2 from the germline V gene are PRHDT and FYEKMQ (reference sequence). Deletions cut 3 bases from V and 8 bases from J, with 13 bases between. The CDR3 bases are TGTGCCAGCAGCTTCCGACAGGAGGGCGAAAAACTGTTTTTT. Translating gives CASSFRQEGEKLFF.

This chain uses TRBV2 with TRBJ2-1; 15 nucleotides agree with TRBD2. This CDR3 has 19 amino acids. From germline, CDR1 is SNHLY and CDR2 FYNNEI. V shed 4 bases and J 4 bases; nucleotides not matched to a gene: 11. This CDR3 reads CASSAGLAGGQASYNEQFF. DNA of the CDR3: TGTGCCAGCAGTGCCGGACTAGCGGGGGGGCAGGCGAGTTACAATGAGCAGTTCTTC.

This clonotype was detected many times. The chain recombines TRBV18 with TRBJ1-3; possibly TRBD1 for D (5 bases). Germline values: CDR1 KGHSH, CDR2 LQKENI. The CDR3 runs to 17 residues. V was pared by 1 base and J by 0 bases, with 13 bases between. The DNA for the CDR3 is TGTGCCAGCTCACCACAAACAGGCGGGCACTCTGGAAACACCATATATTTT. Its protein product is CASSPQTGGHSGNTIYF.

This clonotype has ten or more counts. The J gene is TRBJ2-2, the V gene TRBV7-9; 7 bases agree with TRBD1. The germline gives CDR1 SEHNR, CDR2 FQNEAQ (reference sequence). The ends lost 3 bases at V and 0 bases at J; junction bases unmatched: 4. The CDR3 contains 16 residues. CDR3 sequence (DNA): TGTGCCAGCAGCTTGACCGGGACAGCGAACACCGGGGAGCTGTTTTTT. It is translated as CASSLTGTANTGELFF.

This clonotype was detected many times. V usage is TRBV24-1 and J usage is TRBJ1-3; no firm D call. CDR1 is KGHDR, CDR2 SFDVKD, per germline. The CDR3 covers 12 residues. Trimming took off 4 bases at V and 2 bases at J, with 2 bases between the two ends. The CDR3 loop is CATSEAGNTIYF. CDR3 nucleotides: TGTGCCACCAGTGAGGCTGGAAACACCATATATTTT.

This clonotype was seen at least ten times. The genes are TRBV28 and TRBJ2-1; 8 bases fit TRBD2. This CDR3 region has 16 residues. In germline, CDR1 is MDHEN, CDR2 SYDVKM. With V trimmed by 1 base and J by 1 base, 3 bases remained unmatched. The chain's CDR3 is CASSLFAGGSYNEQFF. DNA of the CDR3: TGTGCCAGCAGTTTATTCGCGGGAGGTTCCTACAATGAGCAGTTCTTC.

This clonotype was counted many times. The chain combines TRBV2 with TRBJ1-4; D call uncertain. The CDR3 contains 15 residues. The ends were cut back, 0 bases at V and 8 bases at J, with 13 bases in the middle. CDR1 and CDR2 (germline): SNHLY, FYNNEI. CDR3 protein: CASSEARTAWEKLFF. Written as DNA, the CDR3 is TGTGCCAGCAGTGAAGCTAGGACCGCCTGGGAAAAACTGTTTTTT. Filled out from reference TRBV2 and TRBJ1-4, the complete variable domain reads EPEVTQTPSHQVTQMGQEVILRCVPISNHLYFYWYRQILGQKVEFLVSFYNNEISEKSEIFDDQFSVERPDGSNFTLKIRSTKLEDSAMYFCASSEARTAWEKLFFGSGTQLSVL.

This clonotype was counted only a few times. The chain couples TRBV4-3 to TRBJ1-2; unclear D gene. V lost 0 bases, J lost 4 bases, and 12 bases lay in between. Germline V gives CDR1 LGHNA, CDR2 YSLEER. The CDR3 covers 15 residues. The CDR3 sequence: CASSQEYPRAYGYTF. The CDR3 coding sequence is TGCGCCAGCAGCCAAGAGTACCCTAGGGCCTATGGCTACACCTTC.

CDR3 loop: CASSLDYLAEQFF. In DNA form, the CDR3 reads TGTGCCAGCAGCTTGGACTATCTAGCTGAGCAGTTCTTC. The V call is TRBV7-2, the J call TRBJ2-1, with TRBD2 as a possible D gene (6 bases). Germline V gene lookup returns CDR1 SGHTA and CDR2 FQGNSA. The CDR3 sequence is 13 residues long. V shed 3 bases and J shed 9 bases, with 12 bases lying between them.

This clonotype was seen many times. The J gene is TRBJ2-2, the V gene TRBV19; 10 nucleotides align to TRBD1. V was clipped by 10 bases and J by 3 bases; unmatched bases: 17. CDR3 length: 18 residues. Germline lookup yields CDR1 LNHDA and CDR2 SQIVND (reference sequence). The CDR3 protein is CATRDPRGQGPYTGELFF. For the CDR3, the DNA is TGTGCCACCCGAGACCCCCGGGGACAGGGGCCTTACACCGGGGAGCTGTTTTTT.

This clonotype was observed at least ten times. The V call is TRBV28, the J call TRBJ1-5; weak D call: TRBD1 (5 bases). The V and J ends lost 3 bases and 0 bases respectively, with 12 bases between them. The CDR3 totals 16 residues. Germline V gene lookup returns CDR1 MDHEN and CDR2 SYDVKM. The CDR3 spells CASSLKGTRSNQPQHF. The DNA of the CDR3 is TGTGCCAGCAGTTTGAAGGGGACCCGTAGCAATCAGCCCCAGCATTTT.

This clonotype was recorded a few times. This chain connects TRBV5-1 to TRBJ2-2; D is possibly TRBD1 (6 bases). The CDR3 has 14 residues. CDR1 SGHRS and CDR2 YFSETQ come from the germline V gene. Trimming removed 1 base at V and 8 bases at J, with 12 bases between. CDR3 residues: CASSLIPGTGELFF. The CDR3 DNA reads as TGCGCCAGCAGCTTGATACCCGGGACAGGGGAGCTGTTTTTT.

The CDR3 here is CASSIRGSKNIQYF. In DNA form, the CDR3 reads TGTGCCAGTAGTATACGGGGTTCCAAAAACATTCAGTACTTC. V and J are TRBV19 and TRBJ2-4; tentative D call: TRBD2 (5 bases). This CDR3 is built from 14 residues. The germline V and J ends were trimmed by 2 bases and 2 bases, with 7 bases remaining between them. Germline V lookup: CDR1 LNHDA, CDR2 SQIVND (reference sequence).

V gene TRBV20-1 combines with J gene TRBJ2-7; 7 nucleotides line up with TRBD2. From germline, CDR1 is DFQATT and CDR2 SNEGSKA (reference sequence). V shed 1 base and J 2 bases; nucleotides not matched to a gene: 8. The CDR3 runs to 15 residues. The CDR3 nucleotides are TGCAGTGCTAGAGTATCCGGGACTACGACCTACGAGCAGTACTTC. Amino acid sequence: CSARVSGTTTYEQYF.

This clonotype was detected ten times or more. V is TRBV19 and J is TRBJ2-3, with D perhaps matching TRBD1 (6 bases). This CDR3 comprises 16 residues. The V end was cut by 1 base, the J end by 7 bases, with 18 bases between. Germline V CDR1 and CDR2: LNHDA, SQIVND (reference sequence). The CDR3 loop is CASSIAAAGALNTQYF. In DNA, the CDR3 is TGTGCCAGTAGTATAGCGGCGGCAGGGGCCCTGAATACGCAGTATTTT.

This clonotype was recorded at least ten times. As DNA, the CDR3 is TGTGCCAGCAGCCAACTAGCGGGAGTGGCAGGGGAGCAGTTCTTC. Translation: CASSQLAGVAGEQFF. V gene TRBV7-9 combines with J gene TRBJ2-1; the match to TRBD2 covers 11 bases. CDR3 length equals 15 residues. Trimming removed 5 bases from V and 10 bases from J; junction bases left unmatched: 10. CDR1 and CDR2 (germline): SEHNR, FQNEAQ (reference sequence).

In its sample, this clonotype was seen a few times. The chain joins TRBV18 to TRBJ1-2; TRBD1 agrees at 7 bases. The CDR3 runs to 13 residues. Germline V gene lookup returns CDR1 KGHSH and CDR2 LQKENI. The V segment lost 3 bases and the J segment 4 bases; nucleotides outside the gene matches: 2. The chain's CDR3 is CASSPRDSYGYTF. The CDR3 DNA reads TGTGCCAGCTCACCGAGGGACAGCTATGGCTACACCTTC.

This clonotype was counted many times. The chain combines TRBV18 with TRBJ1-1, with TRBD1 as a possible D gene (6 bases). V was shortened by 0 bases and J by 6 bases, with 14 bases between the two germline ends. The CDR3 totals 15 residues. Germline values: CDR1 KGHSH, CDR2 LQKENI. The CDR3 DNA reads as TGTGCCAGCTCACCACCTGGGGGGCGCGGGGCTGAAGCTTTCTTT. It is translated as CASSPPGGRGAEAFF.

This rearrangement joins TRBV20-1 to TRBJ2-2; the match to TRBD2 covers 12 bases. The CDR3 covers 16 residues. J gave up 8 bases and V 2 bases, and 9 bases lay outside the gene matches. CDR1 DFQATT and CDR2 SNEGSKA come from the germline V gene (reference sequence). CDR3 residues: CSARWASGGAGGELFF. The CDR3 DNA is TGCAGTGCTAGATGGGCTAGCGGGGGGGCCGGAGGGGAGCTGTTTTTT.

This clonotype was detected many times. The rearrangement links TRBV7-9 to TRBJ1-1; D uncertain. V lost 6 bases, J lost 0 bases, and 14 bases lay in between. Germline CDR1 is SEHNR and CDR2 is FQNEAQ (reference sequence). The CDR3 loop spans 15 amino acids. CDR3 nucleotide sequence: TGTGCCAGCAGTCCCAAACAGCGGCTGAACACTGAAGCTTTCTTT. Its protein product is CASSPKQRLNTEAFF.

The sample holds many counts of this clonotype. The chain employs TRBV2 and TRBJ2-2, with TRBD1 matching over 7 bases. Germline V gene data show CDR1 as SNHLY and CDR2 as FYNNEI. Germline trimming cut 6 bases from V and 4 bases from J; bases unmatched to any gene: 5. The CDR3 sequence is 14 residues long. CDR3 nucleotides: TGTGCCAGCAGCATCAACAGGGGCACCGGGGAGCTGTTTTTT. Its protein is CASSINRGTGELFF.

This clonotype was counted at least ten times. This chain uses TRBV7-9 with TRBJ2-5; TRBD1 aligns across 10 bases. Trimming removed 0 bases from V and 0 bases from J; junction bases left unmatched: 1. The CDR3 sequence is 16 residues long. CDR1 is SEHNR, CDR2 FQNEAQ, per germline (reference sequence). The CDR3 is CASSLAGTGDQETQYF. CDR3 nucleotides: TGTGCCAGCAGCTTAGCCGGGACAGGGGACCAAGAGACCCAGTACTTC.

This clonotype was seen many times. CDR3 amino acids: CASSRSTDTQYF. As DNA, the CDR3 is TGTGCCAGCAGCCGCAGCACAGATACGCAGTATTTT. The chain combines TRBV28 with TRBJ2-3; the D is unclear. CDR1 is MDHEN and CDR2 is SYDVKM in the germline V gene. Deletions cut 6 bases from V and 0 bases from J, with 4 bases between. The CDR3 length is 12 residues.

This clonotype was picked up many times. The rearrangement uses TRBV18 and TRBJ2-3; a weak D match, TRBD2 (6 bases). V dropped 5 bases and J dropped 6 bases, with 18 bases sitting between them. Germline CDR1 and CDR2: KGHSH and LQKENI. This CDR3 is 15 amino acids long. The CDR3 DNA sequence: TGTGCCAGCTCAGGTAGCGGAGTGGAAGTGGATACGCAGTATTTT. This codes for CASSGSGVEVDTQYF. The full variable domain, with the rest looked up from reference TRBV18 and TRBJ2-3, is NAGVMQNPRHLVRRRGQEARLRCSPMKGHSHVYWYRQLPEEGLKFMVYLQKENIIDESGMPKERFSAEFPKEGPSILRIQQVVRGDSAAYFCASSGSGVEVDTQYFGPGTRLTVL.